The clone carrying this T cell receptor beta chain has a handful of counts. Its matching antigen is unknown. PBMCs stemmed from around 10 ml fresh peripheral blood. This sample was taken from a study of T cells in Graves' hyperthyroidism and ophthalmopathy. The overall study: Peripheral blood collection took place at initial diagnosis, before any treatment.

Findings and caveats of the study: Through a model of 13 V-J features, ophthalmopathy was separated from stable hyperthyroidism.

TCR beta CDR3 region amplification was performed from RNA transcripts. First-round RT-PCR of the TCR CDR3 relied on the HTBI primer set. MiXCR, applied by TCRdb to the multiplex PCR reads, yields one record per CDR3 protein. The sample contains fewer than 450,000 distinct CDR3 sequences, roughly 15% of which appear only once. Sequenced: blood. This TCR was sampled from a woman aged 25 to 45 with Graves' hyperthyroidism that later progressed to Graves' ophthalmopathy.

The CDR3 is CASSLAGPTGDSPLHF. The CDR3 region has the DNA TGCGCCAGCAGCTTGGCCGGGCCAACTGGGGATTCACCCCTCCACTTT. The chain has TRBV5-1 and TRBJ1-6; D unclear. Germline lookup yields CDR1 SGHRS and CDR2 YFSETQ. The V end was cut by 0 bases, the J end by 8 bases, with 15 bases between. The CDR3 has 16 amino acids.